One sample yielded the 2 T cell receptor beta chains listed below, sequenced in a study of cytomegalovirus exposure and HLA in healthy donors (TCRdb year 2017). Library method: the immunoSEQ multiplex PCR assay. For the multiplex PCR, a mixture combining 60 forward primers for TCR Vbeta segments and 13 reverse primers for TCR Jbeta segments was used. Imported from immuneACCESS, the table was reduced by TCRdb to in-frame sequences with V and J called. These copies leave out some clones; in studies compared against another copy, an unresolved V gene accounts for under half, and the cause of the remainder is not known. Within this sample are 100,000 to 150,000 clones, with around 77% of them counted one time only. Jointly, the top ten make up approximately 1.7% of the sample. Sequenced input: PBMCs. The origin of the receptors is a woman aged 45-65 years in good health and CMV-seronegative.

The rearrangement links TRBV30 to TRBJ2-3; 7 bases align to TRBD1. From germline, CDR1 is GTSNPN and CDR2 SVGIG (reference sequence). The V gene end was trimmed by 5 bases and the J gene end by 0 bases; junction bases not matched to a gene: 11. This CDR3 comprises 16 residues. The CDR3 sequence: CAWAKSGGKSTDTQYF. The DNA for the CDR3 is TGTGCCTGGGCCAAATCAGGGGGAAAAAGCACAGATACGCAGTATTTT.

The V and J genes are TRBV11-3 and TRBJ2-1; 12 nucleotides match TRBD1. V lost 4 bases to trimming and J lost 6 bases; unmatched junction nucleotides: 7. Germline V gene data show CDR1 as SGHNT and CDR2 as YENEEA. CDR3 length equals 16 residues. The CDR3 DNA sequence: TGTGCCAGCAGCTCGTCCGGGACAGGGGGCCGCAATGAGCAGTTCTTC. It yields the protein CASSSSGTGGRNEQFF.